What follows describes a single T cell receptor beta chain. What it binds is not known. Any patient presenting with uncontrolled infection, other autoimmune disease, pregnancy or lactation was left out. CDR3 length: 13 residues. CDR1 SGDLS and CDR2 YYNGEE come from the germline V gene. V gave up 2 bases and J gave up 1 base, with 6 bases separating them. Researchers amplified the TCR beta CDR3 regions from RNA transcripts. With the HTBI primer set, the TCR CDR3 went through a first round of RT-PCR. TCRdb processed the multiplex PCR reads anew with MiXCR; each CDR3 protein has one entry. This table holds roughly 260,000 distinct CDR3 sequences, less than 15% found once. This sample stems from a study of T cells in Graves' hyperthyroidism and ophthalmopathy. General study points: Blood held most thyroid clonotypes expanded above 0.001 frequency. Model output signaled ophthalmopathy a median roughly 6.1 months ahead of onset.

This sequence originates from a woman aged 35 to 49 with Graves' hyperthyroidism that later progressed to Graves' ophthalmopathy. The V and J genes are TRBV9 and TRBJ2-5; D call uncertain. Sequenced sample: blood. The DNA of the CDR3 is TGTGCCAGCAGCGTCCATTTCCAAGAGACCCAGTACTTC. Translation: CASSVHFQETQYF.